One and the same sample provided the 27 T cell receptor beta chains below, sequenced in a study of Graves' ophthalmopathy and Graves' hyperthyroidism. The study amplified TCR beta CDR3 regions using RNA transcripts. The first-round RT-PCR employed HTBI primers together with the Qiagen OneStep RT-PCR kit. A multiplex PCR was then performed as the second round. One entry per CDR3 protein results from TCRdb running MiXCR on the multiplex PCR reads. The data show about 230,000 distinct CDR3 sequences, around 42% seen once. Input material: peripheral blood. The receptor set was obtained from an adult man with Graves' ophthalmopathy.

The chain combines TRBV7-9 with TRBJ2-7; D not certain. The germline V gene encodes CDR1 SEHNR and CDR2 FQNEAQ (reference sequence). With 6 bases removed from V and 7 bases from J, the gap between germline ends came to 19 bases. The CDR3 extends over 14 amino acids. DNA for the CDR3: TGTGCCAGCAGAATCGGATCGTGGGATAGGGAGCAGTACTTC. It encodes CASRIGSWDREQYF.

The chain employs TRBV6-6 and TRBJ2-7, with a possible D match to TRBD1 (5 bases). The CDR3 is made up of 12 amino acids. The germline CDR1 and CDR2 sequences are MNHNY and SVGAGI (reference sequence). V was trimmed by 5 bases and J by 5 bases, leaving 10 bases between them. CDR3 sequence reads: CASSPDINEQYF. The CDR3 region has the DNA TGTGCCAGCAGTCCGGACATCAACGAGCAGTACTTC.

The V gene is TRBV19, the J gene TRBJ1-1, with 9 bases lining up with TRBD1. In germline, CDR1 is LNHDA, CDR2 SQIVND (reference sequence). CDR3 length: 14 amino acids. V trimming: 4 bases; J trimming: 10 bases; junction bases outside the gene matches: 10. CDR3 bases: TGTGCCAGTAGTACCTCCGGGACAGGGTTCGGAGCTTTCTTT. This sequence encodes CASSTSGTGFGAFF.

This clonotype was seen more than once but under ten times. V gene TRBV7-2 combines with J gene TRBJ2-7; 8 bases align to TRBD2. Germline V gene lookup returns CDR1 SGHTA and CDR2 FQGNSA. J gave up 0 bases and V 5 bases, and 3 bases lay outside the gene matches. The CDR3 loop spans 14 amino acids. The CDR3 spells CASSQLAVSYEQYF. As DNA, the CDR3 is TGTGCCAGCAGCCAACTAGCGGTCTCCTACGAGCAGTACTTC. Full variable domain (missing parts from reference TRBV7-2 and TRBJ2-7): GAGVSQSPSNKVTEKGKDVELRCDPISGHTALYWYRQSLGQGLEFLIYFQGNSAPDKSGLPSDRFSAERTGGSVSTLTIQRTQQEDSAVYLCASSQLAVSYEQYFGPGTRLTVT.

This clonotype was counted many times. The chain links TRBV10-3 to TRBJ1-5; D unresolved. With 2 bases removed from V and 2 bases from J, the gap between germline ends came to 7 bases. Germline V gene lookup returns CDR1 ENHRY and CDR2 SYGVKD. The CDR3 is made up of 14 amino acids. The CDR3 is CAISEALGNQPQHF. CDR3 coding DNA: TGTGCCATCAGTGAGGCACTGGGCAATCAGCCCCAGCATTTT.

The CDR3 region is CASSLGGMHSGANVLTF. Written as DNA, the CDR3 is TGTGCCAGCAGCTTGGGAGGGATGCACTCTGGGGCCAACGTCCTGACTTTC. J is TRBJ2-6 and V is TRBV5-6, with TRBD2 as a possible D gene (5 bases). In germline, CDR1 is SGHDT, CDR2 YYEEEE. V was pared by 0 bases and J by 0 bases, with 10 bases between. The CDR3 sequence is 17 residues long. The full variable domain, with the rest looked up from reference TRBV5-6 and TRBJ2-6, is DAGVTQSPTHLIKTRGQQVTLRCSPKSGHDTVSWYQQALGQGPQFIFQYYEEEERQRGNFPDRFSGHQFPNYSSELNVNALLLGDSALYLCASSLGGMHSGANVLTFGAGSRLTVL.

This rearrangement joins TRBV20-1 to TRBJ1-1; TRBD1 aligns across 8 bases. V shed 6 bases, J shed 2 bases, and the junction held 14 bases outside the gene matches. This CDR3 region has 16 residues. CDR1 and CDR2 (germline): DFQATT, SNEGSKA (reference sequence). This CDR3 reads CSAPPGQGGRNTEAFF. The CDR3 bases are TGCAGTGCACCCCCAGGACAGGGAGGGCGAAACACTGAAGCTTTCTTT.

This clonotype was seen more than once but under ten times. V usage is TRBV5-6 and J usage is TRBJ1-1; D is perhaps TRBD1 (6 bases). The V end lost 5 bases, the J end lost 4 bases, and 15 bases lay between the germline ends. The germline V gene encodes CDR1 SGHDT and CDR2 YYEEEE. The CDR3 has 14 amino acids. The CDR3, as DNA: TGTGCCAGCAGGCAACAGGGTTACCCCACTGAAGCTTTCTTT. Translating gives CASRQQGYPTEAFF.

The chain carries TRBV29-1 and TRBJ2-3; D remains ambiguous. The CDR3 consists of 15 residues. Trimming shortened V by 2 bases and J by 0 bases, and 12 bases separated the two germline ends. Germline loops: CDR1 SQVTM, CDR2 ANQGSEA. CDR3 bases: TGCAGCGTTGAAAGAGAGAAGGGAAGCACAGATACGCAGTATTTT. Protein: CSVEREKGSTDTQYF.

V is TRBV7-2 and J is TRBJ2-5; 7 bases are a match to TRBD2. V lost 6 bases to trimming and J lost 2 bases; unmatched junction nucleotides: 6. The CDR3 consists of 14 residues. Germline V gene sequence: CDR1 SGHTA, CDR2 FQGNSA. The CDR3 DNA follows: TGTGCCAGCAGTCCGCCGGGACTACAAGAGACCCAGTACTTC. It is translated as CASSPPGLQETQYF.

V usage is TRBV24-1 and J usage is TRBJ2-2, with TRBD2 as a possible D gene (6 bases). The CDR3 sequence is 15 residues long. V gave up 2 bases and J gave up 3 bases, with 9 bases separating them. Germline V gives CDR1 KGHDR, CDR2 SFDVKD. CDR3 protein: CATSDSGVDTGELFF. The DNA of the CDR3 is TGTGCCACCAGTGATTCGGGAGTAGACACCGGGGAGCTGTTTTTT.

This chain links TRBV7-2 with TRBJ2-2; TRBD2 matches 10 bases. Trimming removed 2 bases from V and 4 bases from J; junction bases left unmatched: 7. Germline V CDR1 and CDR2: SGHTA, FQGNSA. There are 17 residues in the CDR3. The CDR3 sequence is CASSLLGASGGTGELFF. In DNA, the CDR3 is TGTGCCAGCAGCTTACTGGGGGCTAGCGGGGGCACCGGGGAGCTGTTTTTT. The variable domain in full, completed from reference TRBV7-2 and TRBJ2-2, reads GAGVSQSPSNKVTEKGKDVELRCDPISGHTALYWYRQSLGQGLEFLIYFQGNSAPDKSGLPSDRFSAERTGGSVSTLTIQRTQQEDSAVYLCASSLLGASGGTGELFFGEGSRLTVL.

This clonotype was counted a few times. This chain links TRBV10-3 with TRBJ2-7; 8 bases are shared with TRBD2. V shed 3 bases and J 3 bases; nucleotides not matched to a gene: 1. Germline values: CDR1 ENHRY, CDR2 SYGVKD. The CDR3 is made up of 13 amino acids. The CDR3 bases are TGTGCCATCAGTGATAGCGGGATCTACGAGCAGTACTTC. Translation gives CAISDSGIYEQYF.

The V and J genes are TRBV12-3 or TRBV12-4 and TRBJ2-6; 7 positions agree with TRBD1. This CDR3 contains 16 residues. The ends lost 4 bases at V and 2 bases at J; junction bases unmatched: 5. This CDR3 is CASSSPGTAGANVLTF. The CDR3 nucleotides read TGTGCCAGCAGTTCCCCCGGGACAGCTGGGGCCAACGTCCTGACTTTC.

This clonotype was detected a few times. The rearrangement links TRBV12-3 or TRBV12-4 to TRBJ2-7; no firm D call. The CDR3 covers 15 residues. The V and J ends lost 6 bases and 2 bases respectively, with 17 bases between them. CDR3 sequence reads: CASSPPGRRTYEQYF. The CDR3 nucleotides are TGTGCCAGCAGCCCCCCGGGTCGTCGGACCTACGAGCAGTACTTC.

Details on this clonotype: A much larger clone differs from this one at a single base, so this may be a read error. This rearrangement joins TRBV25-1 to TRBJ1-1; TRBD1 agrees at 7 bases. The CDR3 is 11 amino acids. Germline-derived CDR1 and CDR2 are MGHDK and SYGVNS. The CDR3 is CASLQGGEALF. The CDR3 DNA reads TGTGCCAGCCTTCAGGGGGGAGAAGCTCTCTTT.

This clonotype was counted between two and nine times. The gene calls are TRBV2 and TRBJ2-7; perhaps TRBD1 as D (6 bases). Germline V gives CDR1 SNHLY, CDR2 FYNNEI. The CDR3 extends over 13 amino acids. Trimming took off 7 bases at V and 2 bases at J, with 12 bases between the two ends. CDR3 protein: CASTRTVPYEQYF. As DNA, the CDR3 is TGTGCCAGCACCCGGACAGTCCCCTACGAGCAGTACTTC.

This chain links TRBV5-6 with TRBJ2-7, with 15 bases aligning to TRBD2. V was clipped by 3 bases and J by 5 bases; unmatched bases: 3. Germline-derived CDR1 and CDR2 are SGHDT and YYEEEE. The CDR3 is 15 amino acids. Written as DNA, the CDR3 is TGTGCCAGCAGCTGGGGACTAGCGGGAGGCCACGAGCAGTACTTC. It specifies CASSWGLAGGHEQYF.

The chain has TRBV20-1 and TRBJ1-2; D is unresolved. V was clipped by 1 base and J by 3 bases, with 18 bases between them. This CDR3 is 16 amino acids long. CDR1 and CDR2 from the germline V gene are DFQATT and SNEGSKA (reference sequence). This CDR3 reads CSARVGSVFDDYGYTF. Written as DNA, the CDR3 is TGCAGTGCTAGAGTAGGGTCGGTATTCGATGACTATGGCTACACCTTC.

The CDR3 DNA sequence: TGTGCCAGCAGTCAAGACGCCTATGACAGGGACTTGGGTTCACCCCTCCACTTT. Translated, it gives CASSQDAYDRDLGSPLHF. V gene TRBV11-2 combines with J gene TRBJ1-6; 7 bases align to TRBD1. J gave up 9 bases and V 6 bases, and 20 bases lay outside the gene matches. The CDR3 covers 18 residues. CDR1 SGHAT and CDR2 FQNNGV come from the germline V gene.

This chain connects TRBV7-9 to TRBJ1-6, with 8 bases lining up with TRBD1. Germline lookup yields CDR1 SEHNR and CDR2 FQNEAQ (reference sequence). CDR3 length equals 15 residues. V lost 5 bases to trimming and J lost 9 bases; unmatched junction nucleotides: 9. This CDR3 reads CASSPTGGRGSPLHF. The CDR3, as DNA: TGTGCCAGCAGCCCCACAGGGGGACGTGGTTCACCCCTCCACTTT.

The chain is built from TRBV14 and TRBJ2-7, with no clear D. Germline V lookup: CDR1 SGHDN, CDR2 FVKESK. The CDR3 has 12 residues. The V end was cut by 6 bases, the J end by 4 bases, with 10 bases between. CDR3 nucleotides: TGTGCCAGCAGTTATGACGGTTACGAGCAGTACTTC. Translated: CASSYDGYEQYF.

The chain joins TRBV24-1 to TRBJ2-2; 7 nucleotides agree with TRBD2. The CDR3 extends over 16 amino acids. Per germline, CDR1 KGHDR and CDR2 SFDVKD. V was clipped by 7 bases and J by 1 base; unmatched bases: 8. The CDR3 sequence is CATRATSAKNTGELFF. The CDR3 DNA reads as TGTGCCACCAGGGCAACTAGCGCGAAGAACACCGGGGAGCTGTTTTTT.

This clonotype was seen at least ten times. Sequence at one end of the junction differs from germline and may be a read error. For the CDR3, the DNA is TGTGCCAGCAGTTCTCTAAGCGGGACAAGGGGTCCCTCAGAGCAGTACTTC. Protein sequence: CASSSLSGTRGPSEQYF. This chain links TRBV10-3 with TRBJ2-7, with a weak D call TRBD2 (7 bases). This CDR3 comprises 17 residues. Germline CDR1 and CDR2: ENHRY and SYGVKD.

The rearrangement uses TRBV19 and TRBJ2-2; D call uncertain. With 6 bases removed from V and 1 base from J, the gap between germline ends came to 6 bases. The CDR3 has 13 amino acids. Germline V gene data show CDR1 as LNHDA and CDR2 as SQIVND (reference sequence). The CDR3 DNA reads TGTGCCAGTAGAGACGGGAACACCGGGGAGCTGTTTTTT. Translation gives CASRDGNTGELFF.

CDR3 DNA sequence: TGTGCCAGCAAGTCAAGCTGGGGATCAGCGTACGAGCAGTACTTC. Encoded protein: CASKSSWGSAYEQYF. This chain links TRBV6-6 with TRBJ2-7; D gene unclear. Germline V gene data show CDR1 as MNHNY and CDR2 as SVGAGI (reference sequence). The CDR3 length is 15 residues. V shed 7 bases and J shed 4 bases, with 20 bases lying between them.

This clonotype came up a few times. The chain combines TRBV5-4 with TRBJ2-2; a weak D match, TRBD2 (5 bases). This CDR3 comprises 17 residues. The germline V gene has CDR1 SGHNT and CDR2 YYREEE (reference sequence). V gave up 4 bases and J gave up 4 bases, with 20 bases separating them. The chain's CDR3 is CASSPDPGLARTGELFF. The CDR3 nucleotides are TGTGCCAGCAGCCCGGATCCCGGTCTAGCCCGCACCGGGGAGCTGTTTTTT.